This T cell receptor (beta chain) stems from a study of T cells in narcolepsy. Repertoires were generated with immunoSEQ multiplex PCR, while TCRdb's copy carries only in-frame clones and drops some. The sample has under 30,000 clones; over 80% are singletons. The CDR3 is 12 amino acids. V lost 6 bases, J lost 9 bases, and 12 bases lay in between. The germline CDR1 and CDR2 sequences are SNHLY and FYNNEI. The J gene is TRBJ2-1, the V gene TRBV2; possibly TRBD1 for D (5 bases). Sequenced: CD45RA- memory CD4+ T cells from PBMCs. This clonotype originated in a human donor with narcolepsy. The CDR3 protein is CASSARVGEQFF. CDR3 DNA sequence: TGTGCCAGCAGCGCCAGGGTGGGTGAGCAGTTCTTC. Drawing the rest from reference TRBV2 and TRBJ2-1, the complete variable domain is EPEVTQTPSHQVTQMGQEVILRCVPISNHLYFYWYRQILGQKVEFLVSFYNNEISEKSEIFDDQFSVERPDGSNFTLKIRSTKLEDSAMYFCASSARVGEQFFGPGTRLTVL.